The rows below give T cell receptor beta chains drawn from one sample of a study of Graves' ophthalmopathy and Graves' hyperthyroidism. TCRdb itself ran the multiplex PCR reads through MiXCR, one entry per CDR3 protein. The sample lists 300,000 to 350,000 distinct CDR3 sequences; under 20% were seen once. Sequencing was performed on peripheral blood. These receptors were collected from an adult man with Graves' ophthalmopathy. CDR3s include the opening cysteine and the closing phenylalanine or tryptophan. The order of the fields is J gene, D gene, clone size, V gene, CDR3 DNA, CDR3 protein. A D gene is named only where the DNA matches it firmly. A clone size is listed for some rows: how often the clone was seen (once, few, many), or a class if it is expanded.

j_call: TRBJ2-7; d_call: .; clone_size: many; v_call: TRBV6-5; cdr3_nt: TGTGCCAGCACCGAACGAGTGATTGGTGCCTACGAGCAGTACTTC; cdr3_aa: CASTERVIGAYEQYF
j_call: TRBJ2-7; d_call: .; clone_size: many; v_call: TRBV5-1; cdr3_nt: TGCGCCAGCAGCAAGGACAGTGATGTCTACGAGCAGTACTTC; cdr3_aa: CASSKDSDVYEQYF
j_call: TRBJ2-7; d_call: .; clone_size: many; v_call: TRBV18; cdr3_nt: TGTGCCAGCTCACGGGGACACCACTACGAGCAGTACTTC; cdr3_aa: CASSRGHHYEQYF
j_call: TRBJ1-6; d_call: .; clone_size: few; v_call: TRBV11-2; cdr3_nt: TGTGCCAGCAGCTTAGTTGGGCACCATGGGGATTCACCCCTCCACTTT; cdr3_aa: CASSLVGHHGDSPLHF
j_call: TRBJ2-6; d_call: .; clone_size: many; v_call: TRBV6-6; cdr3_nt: TGTGCCAGCGGAGCGAGCTGGGCGAGTGGGGCCAACGTCCTGACTTTC; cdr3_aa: CASGASWASGANVLTF
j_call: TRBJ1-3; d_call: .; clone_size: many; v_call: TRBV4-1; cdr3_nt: TGCGCCAGCAGCCAAGAAGCGGGGGTTAGCGGAAACACCATATATTTT; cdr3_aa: CASSQEAGVSGNTIYF
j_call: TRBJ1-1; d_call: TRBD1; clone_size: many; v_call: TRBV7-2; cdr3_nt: TGTGCCAGCAGCTCCTCCCGACAGGGGAACACTGAAGCTTTCTTT; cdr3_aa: CASSSSRQGNTEAFF
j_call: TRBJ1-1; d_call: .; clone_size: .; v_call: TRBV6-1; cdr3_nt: TGTGCCAGCAACCTCGGGGAGAACACTGAAGCTTTCTTT; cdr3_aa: CASNLGENTEAFF
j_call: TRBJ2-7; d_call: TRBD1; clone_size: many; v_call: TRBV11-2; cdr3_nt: TGTGCCAGCAGGACCGGGACAGGGGGCGGCGAGCAGTACTTC; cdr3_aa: CASRTGTGGGEQYF
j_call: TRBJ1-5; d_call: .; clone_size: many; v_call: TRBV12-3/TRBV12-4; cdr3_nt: TGTGCCAGCAGTTTGTGGCAGAGCAATCAGCCCCAGCATTTT; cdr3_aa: CASSLWQSNQPQHF
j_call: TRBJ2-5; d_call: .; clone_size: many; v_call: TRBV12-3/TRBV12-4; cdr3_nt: TGTGCCAGCAGTCGGACAGACCTACAAGAGACCCAGTACTTC; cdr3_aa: CASSRTDLQETQYF
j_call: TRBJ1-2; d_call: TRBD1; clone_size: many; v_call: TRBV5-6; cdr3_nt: TGTGCCAGCGACGGAGCGGGGGACAGCTATGGCTACACCTTC; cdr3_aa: CASDGAGDSYGYTF
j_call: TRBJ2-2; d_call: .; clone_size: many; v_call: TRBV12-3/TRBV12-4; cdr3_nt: TGTGCCAGCAGTGTCGACCAGAGTACCGGGGAGCTGTTTTTT; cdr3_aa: CASSVDQSTGELFF
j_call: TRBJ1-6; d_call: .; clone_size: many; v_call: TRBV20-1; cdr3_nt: TGCAGTGCTAGGGGCCGGAGCCTTAATTCACCCCTCCACTTT; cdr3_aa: CSARGRSLNSPLHF
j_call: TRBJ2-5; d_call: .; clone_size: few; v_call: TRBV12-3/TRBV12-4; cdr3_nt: TGTGCCAGCAGTTCCCGGACGGTGATAGAGACCCAGTACTTC; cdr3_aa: CASSSRTVIETQYF
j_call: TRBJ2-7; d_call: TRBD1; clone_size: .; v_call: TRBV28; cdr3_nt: TGTGCCAGCAGACTACGGGACAGCTCCTACTACGAGCAGTACTTC; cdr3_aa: CASRLRDSSYYEQYF
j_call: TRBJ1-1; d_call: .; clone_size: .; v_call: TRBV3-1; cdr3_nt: TGTGCCAGCAGCCAAGGGTCGGCTATGAACACTGAAGCTTTCTTT; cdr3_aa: CASSQGSAMNTEAFF
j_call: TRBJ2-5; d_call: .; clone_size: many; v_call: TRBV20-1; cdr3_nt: TGCAGTGCTAGTTGGGGGGAGACCCAGTACTTC; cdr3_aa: CSASWGETQYF
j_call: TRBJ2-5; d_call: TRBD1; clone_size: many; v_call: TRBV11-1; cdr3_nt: TGTGCCAGCAGCCCCGGGACAGGGGTGGAGACCCAGTACTTC; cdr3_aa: CASSPGTGVETQYF
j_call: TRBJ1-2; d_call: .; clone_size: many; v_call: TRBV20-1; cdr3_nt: TGCAGTGCGGGATCAGGGACTTTCGGCTACACCTTC; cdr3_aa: CSAGSGTFGYTF
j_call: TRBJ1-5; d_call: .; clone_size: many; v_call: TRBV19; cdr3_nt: TGTGCCAGTAGGTCCGACAGGAGTTATAGCAATCAGCCCCAGCATTTT; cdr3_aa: CASRSDRSYSNQPQHF
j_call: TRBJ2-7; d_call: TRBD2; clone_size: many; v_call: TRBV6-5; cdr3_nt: TGTGCCAGCTGCCATAACCCCGGACTAGCGGGAGTCGAGCAGTACTTC; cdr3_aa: CASCHNPGLAGVEQYF
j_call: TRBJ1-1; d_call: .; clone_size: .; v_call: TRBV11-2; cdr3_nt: TGTGCCAGCAGCTACCATCACCAGAACACTGAAGCTTTCTTT; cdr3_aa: CASSYHHQNTEAFF
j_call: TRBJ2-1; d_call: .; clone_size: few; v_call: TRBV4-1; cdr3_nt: TGCGCCAGCAGCCAAGGGTCAAAAGGAAGGGGAGAGCAGTTCTTC; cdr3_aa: CASSQGSKGRGEQFF
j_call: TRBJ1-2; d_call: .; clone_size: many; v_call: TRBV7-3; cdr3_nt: TGTGCCAGCAGCTCACCTTGGGGACACGGTGGCTACACCTTC; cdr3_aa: CASSSPWGHGGYTF
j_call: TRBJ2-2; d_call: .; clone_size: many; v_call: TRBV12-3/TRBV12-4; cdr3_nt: TGTGCCAGCCTGGACGGAAGGTCCGGGGAGCTGTTTTTT; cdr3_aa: CASLDGRSGELFF
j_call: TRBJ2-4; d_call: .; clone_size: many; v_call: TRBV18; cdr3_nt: TGTGCCAGCTCACCAGAGACATTAGCCAAAAACATTCAGTACTTC; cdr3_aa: CASSPETLAKNIQYF
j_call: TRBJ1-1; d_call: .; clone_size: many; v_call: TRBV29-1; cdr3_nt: TGCAGCGCCGAACGGGGAGACACTGAAGCTTTCTTT; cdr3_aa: CSAERGDTEAFF
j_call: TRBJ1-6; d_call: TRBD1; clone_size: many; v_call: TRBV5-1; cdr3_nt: TGCGCCAGCAGCCAAAGACAGGGGGAACCCCTCCACTTT; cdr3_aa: CASSQRQGEPLHF
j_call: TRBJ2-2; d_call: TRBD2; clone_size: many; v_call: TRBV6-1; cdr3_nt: TGTGCCAGACCAGCGGGGGCCGGGGAGCTGTTTTTT; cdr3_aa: CARPAGAGELFF
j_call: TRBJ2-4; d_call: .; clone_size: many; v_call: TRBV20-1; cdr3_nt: TGCAGTGCCCCCCTTCCGCCGGCCAAAAACATTCAGTACTTC; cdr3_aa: CSAPLPPAKNIQYF
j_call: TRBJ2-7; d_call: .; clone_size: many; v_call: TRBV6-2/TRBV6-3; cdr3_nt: TGTGCCAGCAGTTACTCGACACACGAGCAGTACTTC; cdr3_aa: CASSYSTHEQYF
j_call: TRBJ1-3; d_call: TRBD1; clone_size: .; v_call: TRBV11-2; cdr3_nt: TGTGCCAGCAGCCATACCGGGACAGGGCATTCTGGAAACACCATATATTTT; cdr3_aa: CASSHTGTGHSGNTIYF
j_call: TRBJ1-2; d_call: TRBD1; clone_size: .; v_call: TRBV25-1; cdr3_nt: TGTGCCAGCAGCCAAGCCCCGACAGGGATCTATGGCTACACCTTC; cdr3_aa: CASSQAPTGIYGYTF
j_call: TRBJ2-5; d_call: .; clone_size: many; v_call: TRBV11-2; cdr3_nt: TGTGCCAGCAGCCAACACGGGGTCCAAGAGACCCAGTACTTC; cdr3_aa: CASSQHGVQETQYF
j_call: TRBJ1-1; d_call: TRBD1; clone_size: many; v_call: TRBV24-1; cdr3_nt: TGTGCCACCAGTGACGCCGGGACAGGGGTTGAGGACACTGAAGCTTTCTTT; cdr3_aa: CATSDAGTGVEDTEAFF
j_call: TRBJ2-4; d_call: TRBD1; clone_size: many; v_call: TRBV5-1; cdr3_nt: TGCGCCAGCAGCAGAGGACAGGAAGACACCAAAAACATTCAGTACTTC; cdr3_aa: CASSRGQEDTKNIQYF
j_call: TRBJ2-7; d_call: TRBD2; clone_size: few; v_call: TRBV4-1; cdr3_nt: TGCGCCAGCAGCCGCGGGGGACTAGCGATATCCTACGAGCAGTACTTC; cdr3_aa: CASSRGGLAISYEQYF
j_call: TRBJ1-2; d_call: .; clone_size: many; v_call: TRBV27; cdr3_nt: TGTGCCAGCAGTCCTAGATCGATAGGGTGGGACTATGGCTACACCTTC; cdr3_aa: CASSPRSIGWDYGYTF
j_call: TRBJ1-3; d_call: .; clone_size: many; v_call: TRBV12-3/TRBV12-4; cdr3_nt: TGTGCCAGCAGTGCGGCGGGGGGTTTAAGAAACACCATATATTTT; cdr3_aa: CASSAAGGLRNTIYF
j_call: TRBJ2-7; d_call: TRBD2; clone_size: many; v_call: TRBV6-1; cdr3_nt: TGTGCCAGCAGCATAATCGGACTAGCGGATCTTTCCTACGAGCAGTACTTC; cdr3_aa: CASSIIGLADLSYEQYF
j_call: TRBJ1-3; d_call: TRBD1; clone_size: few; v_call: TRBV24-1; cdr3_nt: TGTGCCACCAGTGATCCGCGGGACAGGCGTCCTAGCTCTGGAAACACCATATATTTT; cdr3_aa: CATSDPRDRRPSSGNTIYF